The rows below give T cell receptor beta chains drawn from one sample of a study of shared clonotypes between healthy human individuals. Sequencing was performed with immunoSEQ multiplex PCR; in TCRdb, only in-frame clones are kept and a portion is missing. This repertoire shows about 690,000 clones, 90% found once; its top ten account for about 34%. What was sequenced was memory CD8+ T cells from PBMCs. These receptors came from a man aged 18 to 30 in good health. Some clones in this sample may be carry-over from other donors' samples. Each CDR3 is given with its conserved first and last residue. Each record gives: D gene, V gene, J gene, clone size, CDR3 DNA, CDR3 protein. A D gene is named only where the DNA matches it firmly. Size values are once, few and many counts, or a class for expanded clones, and some rows have none.

>.|TRBV7-9|TRBJ2-1|.
TGTGCCAGCAGCTTGAACTCCGGGACAAACAATGAGCAGTTCTTC
CASSLNSGTNNEQFF
>.|TRBV4-1|TRBJ2-7|.
TGCGCCAGCAGCCAAGATGTAGGACAGAGTTACGAGCAGTACTTC
CASSQDVGQSYEQYF
>.|TRBV5-6|TRBJ1-1|.
TGTGCCAGCAGCTTGTCCGCAGGGAGGAAACGAGCTTTCTTT
CASSLSAGRKRAFF
>.|TRBV27|TRBJ1-1|.
TGTGCCAGCAGTTTGGGACAGAACACTGAAGCTTTCTTT
CASSLGQNTEAFF
>.|TRBV13|TRBJ1-1|once
TGTGCCAGCAGCCCAGCGGGCTATAACACTGAAGCTTTCTTT
CASSPAGYNTEAFF
>.|TRBV9|TRBJ1-2|.
TGTGCCAGCAGCGTAGGGGGGGCCTCCTATGGCTACACCTTC
CASSVGGASYGYTF
>.|TRBV15|TRBJ2-7|.
TGTGCCACCAGCAGAGAAATAAGTAGCTCCTACGAGCAGTACTTC
CATSREISSSYEQYF
>.|TRBV15|TRBJ2-3|.
TGTGCCACCAGCAGATCCGACTCATCGACAGATACGCAGTATTTT
CATSRSDSSTDTQYF
>.|TRBV28|TRBJ2-3|once
TGTGCCAGTCCTCAGCGGGCCGGTGGCACAGATACGCAGTATTTT
CASPQRAGGTDTQYF
>TRBD1|TRBV5-6|TRBJ2-1|.
TGTGCCAGCAGCTTTCCGGGACAGGGACGAAATGAGCAGTTCTTC
CASSFPGQGRNEQFF
>TRBD1|TRBV6-5|TRBJ2-7|.
TGTGCCAGCAGACAGGGGACAGGGTCCTACGAGCAGTACTTC
CASRQGTGSYEQYF
>TRBD2|TRBV28|TRBJ2-1|.
TGTGCCAGCAGTGGGCGGGAGTACTATGAGCAGTTCTTC
CASSGREYYEQFF
>.|TRBV7-9|TRBJ2-7|.
TGTGCCAGCAGCTTAGTAGGTATTGGGTACGAGCAGTACTTC
CASSLVGIGYEQYF
>TRBD2|TRBV5-6|TRBJ2-2|.
TGTGCCAGCAGCCCTGAGGGAGGGCAGGACACCGGGGAGCTGTTTTTT
CASSPEGGQDTGELFF
>.|TRBV28|TRBJ1-2|.
TGTGCCAGCAGGTACCCGGGTCCCAAAAACTATGGCTACACCTTC
CASRYPGPKNYGYTF
>.|TRBV4-3|TRBJ2-2|.
TGCGCCAGCAGCCCCTCGACCCGCCCTTACACCGGGGAGCTGTTTTTT
CASSPSTRPYTGELFF
>.|TRBV5-1|TRBJ2-2|.
TGCGCCAGCAGCTTGGCCGGGCTAGCATCTGCCGGGGAGCTGTTTTTT
CASSLAGLASAGELFF
>.|TRBV5-6|TRBJ1-1|few
TGTGCCAGCAGCTTACAAGGGGCTGAAGCTTTCTTT
CASSLQGAEAFF
>TRBD1|TRBV4-3|TRBJ1-2|.
TGCGCCAGCAGCCAGTTCCCGGGACAGAACTATGGCTACACCTTC
CASSQFPGQNYGYTF
>.|TRBV30|TRBJ2-6|.
TGTGCCTGGAGTCCGGGACCAACTTGGGCATCAGTGGCCAACGTCCTGACTTTC
CAWSPGPTWASVANVLTF
>TRBD2|TRBV4-1|TRBJ2-2|few
TGCGCCAGCAGCCAACGACTAGCGGGAGGTACTACCGGGGAGCTGTTTTTT
CASSQRLAGGTTGELFF
>.|TRBV4-3|TRBJ1-1|.
TGCGCCAGCAGCCAAGTTTGGGTGGAGAACACTGAAGCTTTCTTT
CASSQVWVENTEAFF
>.|TRBV19|TRBJ2-1|.
TGTGCCAGTAGTGACAGTCAGGGATATGAGCAGTTCTTC
CASSDSQGYEQFF
>.|TRBV30|TRBJ2-1|once
TGTGCCTGGAGCGCGGGGAGAAGCCCCTACAATGAGCAGTTCTTC
CAWSAGRSPYNEQFF
>.|TRBV7-2|TRBJ2-1|.
TGTGCCAGCAGCTTAGGAGGCCAGAGTGAGCAGTTCTTC
CASSLGGQSEQFF
>.|TRBV5-1|TRBJ1-1|.
TGCGCCAGCAGCTTAAACATGGGGACTGAAGCTTTCTTT
CASSLNMGTEAFF
>.|TRBV6-1|TRBJ1-1|.
TGTGCCAGCACCGGTTTTGGGACTGAAGCTTTCTTT
CASTGFGTEAFF
>.|TRBV5-1|TRBJ2-7|.
TGCGCCAGCAGCTTGGCTTCCGGGGTCGACCGCTCCTACGAGCAGTACTTC
CASSLASGVDRSYEQYF
>TRBD2|TRBV6-5|TRBJ2-3|.
TGTGCCAGCAGATATAGCGGGAGGGTCTCAGATACGCAGTATTTT
CASRYSGRVSDTQYF
>TRBD1|TRBV11-2|TRBJ1-5|.
TGTGCCAGCAGCTTGACAGGGGCGGGCAATCAGCCCCAGCATTTT
CASSLTGAGNQPQHF
>.|TRBV7-9|TRBJ2-5|.
TGTGCCAGCAGCCACCGTCTTGGGGGAAGGGAGGAGACCCAGTACTTC
CASSHRLGGREETQYF
>TRBD2|TRBV27|TRBJ2-7|once
TGTGCCAGCAGTTACGCCGGGACTAGCGGCTTCTACGAGCAGTACTTC
CASSYAGTSGFYEQYF
>TRBD1|TRBV7-3|TRBJ1-1|.
TGTGCCAGCAGCGCGTCGGGACAGCCATTTGAAGCTTTCTTT
CASSASGQPFEAFF